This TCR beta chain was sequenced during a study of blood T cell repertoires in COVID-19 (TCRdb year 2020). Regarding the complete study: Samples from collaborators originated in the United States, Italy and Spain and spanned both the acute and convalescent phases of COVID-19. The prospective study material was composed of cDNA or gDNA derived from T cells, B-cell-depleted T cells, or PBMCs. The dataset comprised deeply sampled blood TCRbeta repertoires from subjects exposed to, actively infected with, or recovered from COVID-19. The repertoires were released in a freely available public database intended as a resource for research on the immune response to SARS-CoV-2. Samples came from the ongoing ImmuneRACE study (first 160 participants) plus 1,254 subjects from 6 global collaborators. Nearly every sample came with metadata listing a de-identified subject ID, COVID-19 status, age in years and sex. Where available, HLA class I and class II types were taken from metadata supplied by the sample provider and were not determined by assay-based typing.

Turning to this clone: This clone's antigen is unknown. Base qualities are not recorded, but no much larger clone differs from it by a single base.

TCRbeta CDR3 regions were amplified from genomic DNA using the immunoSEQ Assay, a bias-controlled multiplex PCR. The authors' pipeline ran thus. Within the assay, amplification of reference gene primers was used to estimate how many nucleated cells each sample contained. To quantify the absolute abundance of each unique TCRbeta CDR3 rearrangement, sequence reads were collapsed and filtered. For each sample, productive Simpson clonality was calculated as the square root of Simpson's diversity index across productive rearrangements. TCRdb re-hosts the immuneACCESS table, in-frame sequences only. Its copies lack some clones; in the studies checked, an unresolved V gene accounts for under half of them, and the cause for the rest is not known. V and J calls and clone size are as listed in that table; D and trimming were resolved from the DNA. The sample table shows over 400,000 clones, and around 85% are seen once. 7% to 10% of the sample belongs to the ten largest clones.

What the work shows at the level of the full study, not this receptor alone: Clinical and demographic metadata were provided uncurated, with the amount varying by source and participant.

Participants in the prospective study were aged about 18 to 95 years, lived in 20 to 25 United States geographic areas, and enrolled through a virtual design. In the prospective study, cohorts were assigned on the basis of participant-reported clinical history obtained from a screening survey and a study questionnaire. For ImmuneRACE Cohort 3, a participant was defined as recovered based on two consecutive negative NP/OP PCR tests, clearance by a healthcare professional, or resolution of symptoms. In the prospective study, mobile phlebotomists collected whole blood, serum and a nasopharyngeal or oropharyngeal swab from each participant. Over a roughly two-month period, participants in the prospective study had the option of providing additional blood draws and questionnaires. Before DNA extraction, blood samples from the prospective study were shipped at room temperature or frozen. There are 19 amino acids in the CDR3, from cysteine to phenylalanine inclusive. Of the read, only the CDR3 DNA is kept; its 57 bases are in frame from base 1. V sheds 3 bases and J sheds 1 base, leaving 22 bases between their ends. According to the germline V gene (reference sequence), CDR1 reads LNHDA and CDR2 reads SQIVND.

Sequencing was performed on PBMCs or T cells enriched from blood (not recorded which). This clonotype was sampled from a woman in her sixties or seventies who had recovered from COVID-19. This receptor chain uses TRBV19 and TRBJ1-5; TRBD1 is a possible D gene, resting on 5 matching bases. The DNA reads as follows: TGTGCCAGTAGTATTAGGGCGGGACGGCGCCGGGGGAGCAATCAGCCCCAGCATTTT. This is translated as CASSIRAGRRRGSNQPQHF.